The clone carrying this TCR beta chain has ten or more counts. This sample is drawn from a study of regulatory T cells in long-lasting Graves disease. Germline CDR1 and CDR2: MNHNS and SASEGT. The CDR3 loop spans 14 amino acids. The V segment lost 6 bases and the J segment 7 bases; nucleotides outside the gene matches: 8. As for time point: newly diagnosed GD, antithyroid drugs for less than 3 months. There was RNA extracted from PBMCs, and the TCR library was made from it. Assembly of TCR beta libraries relied on iRepertoire HTBI primers together with Arm-PCR of CDR3 regions. TCRdb reanalysed the multiplex PCR reads using MiXCR and keeps one entry per CDR3 protein. The data show 350,000 to 450,000 distinct CDR3 sequences, over 9.5% seen once. These data were also reused for a study on T cells in Graves' hyperthyroidism and ophthalmopathy. Per that study: A model of 13 V-J pairs discriminated ophthalmopathy from stable hyperthyroidism. Model-based prediction identified ophthalmopathy a median about 7 months prior to its onset.

Sample: peripheral blood mononuclear cells (PBMCs), taken at new diagnosis, from a patient treated with antithyroid drugs. This TCR came from a woman between 18 and 29 years old with Graves disease. V is TRBV6-1 and J is TRBJ1-5; 8 nucleotides line up with TRBD1. For the CDR3, the DNA is TGTGCCAGCAGCGGGACAGGTCATCGGCAGCCCCAGCATTTT. Translated: CASSGTGHRQPQHF.